The TCR beta chain described here comes from a study of cytomegalovirus exposure and HLA in healthy donors. For the study at large: Of the donors genotyped, several hundred in all, about 80% fell in the Caucasian-associated ancestry cluster.

Findings and limits, study-wide: Most CMV-associated TCR beta chains were later found to appear HLA-restricted.

The PCR ran on 60 Vbeta and 13 Jbeta primers. In the original processing: The authors later counted roughly 76 million unique TCR beta chains, approximately 12 million of them shared. Libraries were prepared by immunoSEQ multiplex PCR; TCRdb keeps only in-frame clonotypes and omits some of them. V, J and clone size are taken as reported in that table, and D and trimming were inferred from the DNA itself. The table shows about 120,000 clones, with about 79% occurring only once. A remark on this clone: Its antigen is as yet unknown.

The V end was cut by 1 base, the J end by 0 bases, with 8 bases between. Germline CDR1 and CDR2: SGHDT and YYEEEE. The CDR3 is 15 residues long. The sequence derives from a man under 40 in good health and CMV-seropositive. Sequenced material: PBMCs. The V gene is TRBV5-6, the J gene TRBJ1-3, with D uncertain. The DNA of the CDR3 is TGTGCCAGCAGCTTGTTACGGAGCTCTGGAAACACCATATATTTT. Protein sequence: CASSLLRSSGNTIYF.